The rows below give T cell receptor beta chains drawn from one sample of a study of T cell clones after liver transplantation. TCRdb's copy holds only in-frame clones and misses some; the assay was immunoSEQ multiplex PCR. The data show about 20,000 clones, with about four fifths seen just once and around 35% held by the top ten. Sequenced material: CD8+ T cells from blood, taken less than 70 months after liver transplant. Receptors originate from a human patient who received a liver transplant. Some of the T cells might come from the graft donor. The CDR3 runs from the conserved cysteine through the conserved F or W. The order of the fields is J gene, V gene, clone size, D gene, CDR3 protein, CDR3 DNA. The D gene is left open where the match is weak. Clone size is shown for a subset of rows, as once, few, many or a class of expanded clone.

TRBJ2-1	TRBV9	-	TRBD1	CASSGDRGQNEQFF	TGTGCCAGCAGCGGGGACAGGGGGCAAAATGAGCAGTTCTTC
TRBJ2-2	TRBV15	-	-	CATSRDLIGELFF	TGTGCCACCAGCAGAGATCTGATAGGGGAGCTGTTTTTT
TRBJ2-7	TRBV4-1	-	TRBD1	CASSQRSTGERDYEQYF	TGCGCCAGCAGCCAGAGAAGTACAGGGGAAAGAGACTACGAGCAGTACTTC
TRBJ2-1	TRBV6-5	-	TRBD2	CASSYSSGGIYNEQFF	TGTGCCAGCAGTTACTCGAGCGGGGGGATCTACAATGAGCAGTTCTTC
TRBJ2-1	TRBV7-9	once	-	CASSLGQASYNEQFF	TGTGCCAGCAGCTTAGGACAGGCCTCCTACAATGAGCAGTTCTTC
TRBJ1-1	TRBV7-9	-	-	CASSLALGGAGSEAFF	TGTGCCAGCAGCTTAGCGCTGGGGGGCGCGGGGAGTGAAGCTTTCTTT
TRBJ1-2	TRBV6-5	-	-	CASSYSPANYGYTF	TGTGCCAGCAGTTACTCCCCCGCTAACTATGGCTACACCTTC
TRBJ2-3	TRBV27	-	-	CASSFLSGAVTDTQYF	TGTGCCAGCAGTTTTCTGTCCGGGGCCGTCACAGATACGCAGTATTTT
TRBJ1-5	TRBV29-1	-	TRBD1	CSVGTGGGQPQHF	TGCAGCGTAGGGACAGGGGGCGGACAGCCCCAGCATTTT
TRBJ1-1	TRBV11-2	-	-	CASTLGGGEAFF	TGTGCCAGCACCCTAGGGGGAGGGGAAGCTTTCTTT
TRBJ2-3	TRBV6-5	-	-	CASSYSGGLTDTQYF	TGTGCCAGCAGTTACTCTGGGGGACTCACAGATACGCAGTATTTT
TRBJ1-2	TRBV2	-	-	CASSAGIYGYTF	TGTGCCAGCAGTGCTGGGATCTATGGCTACACCTTC
TRBJ2-7	TRBV6-5	few	TRBD1	CASSHQPTGDEQYF	TGTGCCAGCAGCCACCAGCCAACAGGGGACGAGCAGTACTTC
TRBJ1-1	TRBV13	-	-	CASSPEGPGTEAFF	TGTGCCAGCAGCCCCGAAGGCCCGGGGACTGAAGCTTTCTTT
TRBJ2-7	TRBV4-1	-	TRBD2	CASSSVGGEQYF	TGCGCCAGCAGCTCGGTCGGGGGGGAGCAGTACTTC
TRBJ2-1	TRBV9	medium-sized	-	CASSVSRIGVSYNEQFF	TGTGCCAGCAGCGTATCTCGCATCGGGGTCTCCTACAATGAGCAGTTCTTC
TRBJ1-5	TRBV30	-	-	CAWSSQFGGNQPQHF	TGTGCCTGGAGCTCCCAGTTCGGGGGCAATCAGCCCCAGCATTTT
TRBJ1-1	TRBV7-9	few	TRBD1	CASSMGQGVNTEAFF	TGTGCCAGCAGCATGGGACAGGGGGTGAACACTGAAGCTTTCTTT
TRBJ2-3	TRBV27	-	TRBD2	CASSQGLAGLTDTQYF	TGTGCCAGCAGCCAGGGACTAGCGGGGCTCACAGATACGCAGTATTTT